This entry concerns a single TCR beta chain. Its antigen remains unidentified. The CDR3 length is 14 residues. Germline V CDR1 and CDR2: SGHTA, FQGNSA. The J segment lost 6 bases and the V segment lost 4 bases, leaving 6 bases of the junction unmatched. This sample is part of a study of T-cell memory formation after mild COVID-19. Study-level points and caveats: Pre-infection memory contained some responding clones, which suggested that cross-reactive memory had joined.

TCRdb ran MiXCR on the 5' RACE reads and lists one entry per CDR3 protein. Of 150,000 or so distinct CDR3 sequences listed, roughly 15% are singletons. The receptor was derived from an adult woman who had mild COVID-19 (a few samples of this study predate the infection). Cell type and time point are not known. This chain joins TRBV7-2 and TRBJ1-5; 7 bases line up with TRBD1. Sequencing was performed on PBMCs or a T cell subset sorted from them (not recorded which). The CDR3 protein is CASSSDRTGQPQHF. Written as DNA, the CDR3 is TGTGCCAGCAGCTCGGACAGGACGGGTCAGCCCCAGCATTTT.